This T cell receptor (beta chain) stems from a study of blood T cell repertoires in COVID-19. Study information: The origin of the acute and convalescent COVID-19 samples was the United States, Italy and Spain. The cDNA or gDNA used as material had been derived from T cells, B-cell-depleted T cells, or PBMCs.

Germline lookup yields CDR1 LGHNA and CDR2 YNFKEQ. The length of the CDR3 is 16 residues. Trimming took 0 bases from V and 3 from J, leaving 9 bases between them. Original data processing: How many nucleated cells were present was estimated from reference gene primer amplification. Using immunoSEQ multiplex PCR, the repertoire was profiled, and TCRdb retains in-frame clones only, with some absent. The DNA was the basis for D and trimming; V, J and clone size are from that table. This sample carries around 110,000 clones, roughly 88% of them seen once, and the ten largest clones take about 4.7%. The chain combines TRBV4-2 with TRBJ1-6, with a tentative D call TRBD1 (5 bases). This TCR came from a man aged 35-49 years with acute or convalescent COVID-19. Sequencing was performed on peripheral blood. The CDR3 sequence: CASSQDRVNYNSPLHF. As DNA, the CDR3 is TGTGCCAGCAGCCAAGACAGGGTAAACTATAATTCACCCCTCCACTTT.